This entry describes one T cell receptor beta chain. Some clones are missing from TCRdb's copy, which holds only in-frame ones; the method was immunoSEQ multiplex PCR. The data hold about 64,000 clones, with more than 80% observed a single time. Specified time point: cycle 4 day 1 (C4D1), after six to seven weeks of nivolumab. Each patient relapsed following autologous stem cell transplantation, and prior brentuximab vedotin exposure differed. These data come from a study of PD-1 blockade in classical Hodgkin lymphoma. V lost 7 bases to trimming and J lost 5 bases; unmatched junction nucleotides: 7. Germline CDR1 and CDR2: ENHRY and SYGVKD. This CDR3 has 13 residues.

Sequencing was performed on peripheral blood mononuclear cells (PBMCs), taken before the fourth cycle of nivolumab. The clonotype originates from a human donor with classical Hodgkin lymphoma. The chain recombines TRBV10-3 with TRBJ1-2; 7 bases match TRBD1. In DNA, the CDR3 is TGTGCCATCACCTCGACAGGGTATTATGGCTACACCTTC. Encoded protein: CAITSTGYYGYTF.